The table lists the clone carrying this T cell receptor (beta chain) with many counts. Its matching antigen is unknown. TCRdb itself ran the RT-PCR reads through MiXCR, one entry per CDR3 protein. This sample has roughly 570,000 distinct CDR3 sequences, with 14% found just once. The sample comes from a study of response to subunit inactivated influenza vaccine. Study-wide results and limits: Researchers suggested that each seasonal influenza vaccination recruits few new T cells.

Germline CDR1 reads SGHRS; CDR2 reads YFSETQ. Losses at the gene ends were 4 bases for V and 4 bases for J; bases not matched to a gene: 9. The CDR3 contains 16 residues. The sample consisted of PBMCs from blood, taken 11 to 12 days after vaccination. The origin of this receptor is a man between 50 and 59 years old who received an inactivated influenza vaccine. The chain combines TRBV5-1 with TRBJ2-1; the match to TRBD2 covers 9 bases. The CDR3 region has the DNA TGCGCCAGCAGCCCCCCCCGCGGGGGGGTTTACAATGAGCAGTTCTTC. Translating gives CASSPPRGGVYNEQFF.